Given below is one T cell receptor (beta chain) in context. The record originates from a study of blood T cell repertoires in COVID-19. Overall study: Both acute and convalescent COVID-19 samples were obtained from the United States, Italy and Spain. T cells, B-cell-depleted T cells, or PBMCs provided the cDNA or gDNA that served as material.

In the source study's methods: Nucleated cell number was recorded as an estimate derived from reference gene primer amplification. Repertoires were generated with immunoSEQ multiplex PCR, while TCRdb's copy carries only in-frame clones and drops some. The V and J calls and clone size are taken from that table; D and trimming were inferred from the DNA. The sample lists under 200,000 clones; about 83% were seen once. V lost 2 bases and J 3 bases, leaving 11 bases between the germline ends. Germline V gene data show CDR1 as SGHTS and CDR2 as YDEGEE. The CDR3 loop spans 14 amino acids. The sequencing input was peripheral blood. This clonotype was obtained from a man aged 18 to 29 with active or convalescent COVID-19. V usage is TRBV5-8 and J usage is TRBJ1-1; unclear D gene. Here the CDR3 DNA reads TGTGCCAGCAGCTTCGTGGAGGGTTACACTGAAGCTTTCTTT. It translates to CASSFVEGYTEAFF.